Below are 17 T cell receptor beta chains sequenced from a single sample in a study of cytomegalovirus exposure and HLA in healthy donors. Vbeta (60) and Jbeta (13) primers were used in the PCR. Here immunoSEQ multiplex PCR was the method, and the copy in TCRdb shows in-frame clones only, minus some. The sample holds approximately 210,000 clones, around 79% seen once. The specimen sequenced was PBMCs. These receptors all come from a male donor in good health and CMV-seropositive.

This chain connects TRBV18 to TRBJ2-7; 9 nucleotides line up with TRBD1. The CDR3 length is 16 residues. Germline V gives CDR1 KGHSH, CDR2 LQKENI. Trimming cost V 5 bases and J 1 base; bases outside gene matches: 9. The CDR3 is CASSSSSGTGSYEQYF. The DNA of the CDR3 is TGTGCCAGCTCAAGCTCCTCCGGGACAGGGTCCTACGAGCAGTACTTC.

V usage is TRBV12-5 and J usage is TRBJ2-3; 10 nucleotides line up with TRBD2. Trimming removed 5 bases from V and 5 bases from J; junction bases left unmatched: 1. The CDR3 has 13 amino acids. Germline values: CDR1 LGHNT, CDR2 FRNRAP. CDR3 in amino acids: CASGVAGGDTQYF. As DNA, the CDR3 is TGTGCTAGTGGTGTAGCGGGAGGAGATACGCAGTATTTT.

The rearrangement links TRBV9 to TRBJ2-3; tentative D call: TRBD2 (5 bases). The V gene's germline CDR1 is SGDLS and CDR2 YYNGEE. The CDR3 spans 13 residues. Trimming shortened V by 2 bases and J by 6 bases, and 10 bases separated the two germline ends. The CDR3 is CASSVLASDTQYF. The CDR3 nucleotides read TGTGCCAGCAGCGTTCTAGCTTCGGATACGCAGTATTTT. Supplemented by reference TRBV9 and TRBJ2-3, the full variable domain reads DSGVTQTPKHLITATGQRVTLRCSPRSGDLSVYWYQQSLDQGLQFLIQYYNGEERAKGNILERFSAQQFPDLHSELNLSSLELGDSALYFCASSVLASDTQYFGPGTRLTVL.

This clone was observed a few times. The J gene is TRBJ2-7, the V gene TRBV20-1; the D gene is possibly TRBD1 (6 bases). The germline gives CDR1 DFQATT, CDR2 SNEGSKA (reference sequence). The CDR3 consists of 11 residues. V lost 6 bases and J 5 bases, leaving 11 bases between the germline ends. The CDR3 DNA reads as TGCAGTGCAGCACAGGGTAACGAGCAGTACTTC. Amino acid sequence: CSAAQGNEQYF.

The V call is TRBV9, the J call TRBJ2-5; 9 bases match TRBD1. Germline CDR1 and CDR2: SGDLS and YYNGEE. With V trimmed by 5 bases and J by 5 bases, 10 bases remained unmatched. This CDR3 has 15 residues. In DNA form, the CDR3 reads TGTGCCAGCAGGCCGGGACAGGGTTTAGGCGAGACCCAGTACTTC. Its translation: CASRPGQGLGETQYF.

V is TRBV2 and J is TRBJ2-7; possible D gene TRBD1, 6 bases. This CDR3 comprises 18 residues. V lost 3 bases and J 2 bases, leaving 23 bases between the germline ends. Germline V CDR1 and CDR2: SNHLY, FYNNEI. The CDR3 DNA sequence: TGTGCCAGCAGTGAGGGATCCCAGGGGCCTTACCCTACCTACGAGCAGTACTTC. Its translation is CASSEGSQGPYPTYEQYF.

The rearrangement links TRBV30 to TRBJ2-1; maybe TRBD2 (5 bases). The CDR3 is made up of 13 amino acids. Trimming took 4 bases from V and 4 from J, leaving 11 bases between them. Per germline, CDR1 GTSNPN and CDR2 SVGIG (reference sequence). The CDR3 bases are TGTGCCTGGAAAAGCGGACCATACAATGAGCAGTTCTTC. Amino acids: CAWKSGPYNEQFF.

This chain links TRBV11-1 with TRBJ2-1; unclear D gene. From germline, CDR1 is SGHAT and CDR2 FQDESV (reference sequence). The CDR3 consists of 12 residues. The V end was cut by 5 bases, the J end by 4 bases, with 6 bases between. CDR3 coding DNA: TGTGCCAGCAGCCCTCGTTACAATGAGCAGTTCTTC. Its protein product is CASSPRYNEQFF.

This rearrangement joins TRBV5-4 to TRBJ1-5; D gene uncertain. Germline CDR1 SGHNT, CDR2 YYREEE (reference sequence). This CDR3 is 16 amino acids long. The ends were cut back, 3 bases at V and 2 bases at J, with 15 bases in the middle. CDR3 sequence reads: CASSWGGAEGNQPQHF. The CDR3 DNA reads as TGTGCCAGCAGCTGGGGAGGCGCCGAGGGCAATCAGCCCCAGCATTTT.

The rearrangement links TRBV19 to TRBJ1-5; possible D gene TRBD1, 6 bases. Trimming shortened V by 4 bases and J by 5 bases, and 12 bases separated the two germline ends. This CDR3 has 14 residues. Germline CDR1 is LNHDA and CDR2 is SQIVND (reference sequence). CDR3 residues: CASSRGRVDQPQHF. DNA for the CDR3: TGTGCCAGTAGTAGGGGGCGGGTCGATCAGCCCCAGCATTTT.

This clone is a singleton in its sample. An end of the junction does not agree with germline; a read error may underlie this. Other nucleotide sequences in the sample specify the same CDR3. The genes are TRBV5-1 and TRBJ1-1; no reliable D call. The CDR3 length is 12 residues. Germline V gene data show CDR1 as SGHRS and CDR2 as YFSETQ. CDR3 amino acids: CASSLDSTEAFF. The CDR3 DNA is TGCGCCAGCAGCCTGGATAGCACTGAGGCTTTCTTT.

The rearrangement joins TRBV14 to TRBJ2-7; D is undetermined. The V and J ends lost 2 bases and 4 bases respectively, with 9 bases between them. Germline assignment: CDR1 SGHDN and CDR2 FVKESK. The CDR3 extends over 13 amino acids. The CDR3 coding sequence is TGTGCCAGCAGCCAATTGGTGACTTACGAGCAGTACTTC. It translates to CASSQLVTYEQYF.

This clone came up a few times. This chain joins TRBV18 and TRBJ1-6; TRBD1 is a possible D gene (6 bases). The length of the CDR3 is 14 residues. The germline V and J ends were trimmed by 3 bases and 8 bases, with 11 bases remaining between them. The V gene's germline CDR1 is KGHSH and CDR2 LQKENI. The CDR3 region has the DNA TGTGCCAGCTCACCGTCAGGGGAACATTCACCCCTCCACTTT. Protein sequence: CASSPSGEHSPLHF.

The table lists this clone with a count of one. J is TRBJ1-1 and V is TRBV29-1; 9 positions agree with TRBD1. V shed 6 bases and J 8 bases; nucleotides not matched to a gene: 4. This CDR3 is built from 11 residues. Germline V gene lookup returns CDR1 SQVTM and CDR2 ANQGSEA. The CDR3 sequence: CSVRTGEEAFF. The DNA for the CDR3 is TGCAGCGTGAGGACAGGGGAGGAAGCTTTCTTT.

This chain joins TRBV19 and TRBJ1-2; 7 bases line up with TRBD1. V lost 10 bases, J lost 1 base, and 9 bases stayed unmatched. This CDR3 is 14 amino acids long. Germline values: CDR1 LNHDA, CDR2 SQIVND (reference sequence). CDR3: CATHRGVGNYGYTF. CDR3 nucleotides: TGTGCCACCCACAGGGGAGTGGGTAACTATGGCTACACCTTC.

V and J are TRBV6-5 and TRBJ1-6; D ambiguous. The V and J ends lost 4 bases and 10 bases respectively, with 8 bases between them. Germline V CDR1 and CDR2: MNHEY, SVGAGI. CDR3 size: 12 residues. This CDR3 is CASSSGGSPLHF. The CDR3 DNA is TGTGCCAGCAGTTCCGGAGGCTCACCCCTCCACTTT.

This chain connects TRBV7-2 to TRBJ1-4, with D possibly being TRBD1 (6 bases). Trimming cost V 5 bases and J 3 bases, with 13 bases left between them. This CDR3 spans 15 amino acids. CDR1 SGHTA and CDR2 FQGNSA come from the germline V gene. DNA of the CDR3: TGTGCCAGCAGCGCACAGGGTGCGGCTAATGAAAAACTGTTTTTT. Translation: CASSAQGAANEKLFF.